This T cell receptor beta chain stems from a study of T cells in tumors and immune-related adverse events listed by TCRdb under 2021. What the treatment or condition label conveys for this sample: nivolumab (PD-1 blockade) given before sampling. The DNeasy Blood and Tissue Kit was used to extract DNA from formalin-fixed paraffin-embedded specimens. This clone was detected a few times. Its cognate antigen has yet to be identified. Base qualities were left out, and no much larger clone turns up one base away. The immunoSEQ assay was used to amplify and sequence the TCR beta locus, producing bulk TCR Vbeta CDR3 data. Concerning the study's data processing: CDR3s were excluded if they were non-productive, were shorter than 7 amino acids, or did not start with C or end with F/W. Analysis was limited to specimens with at least 1000 reads, and clonotypes were defined at the amino acid level. Clonality was calculated as 1 minus Pielou's evenness. To equalize library sizes, abundance-weighted random subsampling with replacement was performed and repeated 100 times so that 95% confidence intervals could be reported. Repertoire overlap was quantified using the Morisita overlap index, and the top 40 clones per specimen were examined for overlap with the irAE. The clones in this table, taken by TCRdb from immuneACCESS, are in-frame only. Not every clone is retained; where verified, under half of the shortfall comes from an unresolved V gene, and the cause of the rest is unknown. V, J and clone size are those of that table, while D and trimming were read from the DNA. This sample has thousands of clones in its table, and approximately 65% of those were observed once. The top ten hold around 5.7% of the sample.

From the germline V gene, CDR1 is SGHRS and CDR2 is YFSETQ. A distance of 14 bases separates the germline ends of V and J, which lose 4 bases and 4 bases respectively. The CDR3 measures 14 amino acids from cysteine to phenylalanine. Just the 42-base CDR3 DNA is kept, in frame starting at base 1. This receptor was taken from a female donor with metastatic renal cell carcinoma. Sequenced here: gut tissue, sampled from a patient treated with anti-PD-1 therapy. The chain was built from TRBV5-1 and TRBJ1-1, with an unclear D gene assignment. CDR3 region: CASSELGWGTEAFF. In nucleotides, the sequence is TGCGCCAGCAGCGAGCTAGGGTGGGGCACTGAAGCTTTCTTT.